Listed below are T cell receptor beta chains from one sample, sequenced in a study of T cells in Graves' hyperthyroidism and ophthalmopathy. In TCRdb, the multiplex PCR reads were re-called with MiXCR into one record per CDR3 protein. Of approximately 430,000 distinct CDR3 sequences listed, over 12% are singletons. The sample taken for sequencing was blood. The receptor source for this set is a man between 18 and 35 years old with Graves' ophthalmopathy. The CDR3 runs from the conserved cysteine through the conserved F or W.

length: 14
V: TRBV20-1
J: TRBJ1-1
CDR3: CSAGRGTRNTEAFF

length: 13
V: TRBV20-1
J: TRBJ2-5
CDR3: CSASTSMVETQYF

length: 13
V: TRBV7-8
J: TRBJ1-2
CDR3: CASSLQDSYGYTF

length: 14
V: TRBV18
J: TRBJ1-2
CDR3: CASSRTESDYGYTF

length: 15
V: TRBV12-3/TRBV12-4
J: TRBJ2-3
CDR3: CASSLRGQGTDTQYF

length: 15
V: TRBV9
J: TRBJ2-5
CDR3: CASSVDSGGRETQCF

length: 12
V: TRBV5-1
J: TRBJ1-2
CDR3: CASSVTRDGYTF

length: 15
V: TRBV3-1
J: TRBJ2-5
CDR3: CASSPPGTARETQYF

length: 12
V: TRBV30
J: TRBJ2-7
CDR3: CAWSVQGHEQYF

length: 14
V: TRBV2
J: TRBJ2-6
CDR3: CASSVVSGANVLTF

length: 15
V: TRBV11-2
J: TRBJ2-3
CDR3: CASSLGGWGTDTQYF

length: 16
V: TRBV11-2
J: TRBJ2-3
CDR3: CASSIRQTTPTDTQYF

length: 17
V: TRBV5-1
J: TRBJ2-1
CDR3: CASSGTGALAVYNEQFF

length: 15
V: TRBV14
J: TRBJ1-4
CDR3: CASSLTRVGHEKLFF

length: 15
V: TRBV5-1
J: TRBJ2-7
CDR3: CASSSQGRDYYEQYF

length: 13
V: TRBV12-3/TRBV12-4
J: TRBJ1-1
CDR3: CASSSLGGVEAFF

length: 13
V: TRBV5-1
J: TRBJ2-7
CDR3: CASRDYRSYEQYF

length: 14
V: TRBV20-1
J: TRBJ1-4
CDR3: CSAMTGTDNEKLFF

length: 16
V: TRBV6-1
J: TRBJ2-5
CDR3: CASRPGLAGGLETQYF

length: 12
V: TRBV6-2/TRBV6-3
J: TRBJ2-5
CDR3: CASSPQGETQYF

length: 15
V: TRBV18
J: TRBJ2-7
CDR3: CASSPPGQDAYEQYF

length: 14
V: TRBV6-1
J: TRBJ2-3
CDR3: CASSGRGLTDTQYF

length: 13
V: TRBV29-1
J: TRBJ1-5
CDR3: CSGGQGGNQPQHF

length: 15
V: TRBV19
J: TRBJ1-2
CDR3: CASSTPPNRRYGYTF

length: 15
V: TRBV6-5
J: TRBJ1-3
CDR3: CASTPGAYSGNTIYF

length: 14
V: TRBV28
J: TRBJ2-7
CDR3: CASSLRRQTYEQYF

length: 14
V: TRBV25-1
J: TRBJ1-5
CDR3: CASSEPGSNQPQHF

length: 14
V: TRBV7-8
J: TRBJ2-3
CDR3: CASSHGGSTDTQYF

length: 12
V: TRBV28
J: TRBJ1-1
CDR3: CASSRHRGRAFF

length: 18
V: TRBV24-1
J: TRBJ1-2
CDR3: CATSDPHARTGADYGYTF

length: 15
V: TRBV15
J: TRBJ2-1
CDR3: CATSSTGVVYNEQFF

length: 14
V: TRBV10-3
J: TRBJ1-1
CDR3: CAISPGKLNTEAFF

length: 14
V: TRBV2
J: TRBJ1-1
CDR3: CASSDTGGATEAFF

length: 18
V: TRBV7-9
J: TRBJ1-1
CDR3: CASSLKEGGAHMNTEAFF

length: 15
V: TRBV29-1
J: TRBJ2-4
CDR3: CSVEGDPVGENIQYF

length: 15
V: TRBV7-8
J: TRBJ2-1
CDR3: CASSSPLVSVNEQFF

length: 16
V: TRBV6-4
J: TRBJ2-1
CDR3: CASSDSGSGGGNEQFF

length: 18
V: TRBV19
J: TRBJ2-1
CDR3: CASSTHWGLAENYNEQFF

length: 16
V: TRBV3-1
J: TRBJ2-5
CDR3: CASSQWTSGRSETQYF

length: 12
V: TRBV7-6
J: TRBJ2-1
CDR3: CASSSPQGQSFF

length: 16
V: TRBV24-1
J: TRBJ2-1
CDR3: CATSDNSGRAYDEQFF

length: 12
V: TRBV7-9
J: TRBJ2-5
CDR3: CASSLETGGLNF

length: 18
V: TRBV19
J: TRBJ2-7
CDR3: CARRRSDLLAGVRYEQYF

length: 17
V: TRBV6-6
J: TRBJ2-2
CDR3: CASSYPVSGGDTGELFF

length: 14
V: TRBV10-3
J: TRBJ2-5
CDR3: CAISEGTGQETQYF

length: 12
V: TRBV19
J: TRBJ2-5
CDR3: CASSGGRETQYF